Given below is one T cell receptor beta chain in context. Its cognate antigen is unknown. These data are taken from a study of cytomegalovirus exposure and HLA in healthy donors. Findings and caveats of the study: An assumption of roughly uniform sequencing depth across donors underlay the presence/absence analyses. In vitro checks showed that a few CMV-associated chains really do target CMV antigens.

Germline V CDR1 and CDR2: SGHTA, FQGNSA. CDR3 length: 13 residues. Trimming left V 5 bases short and J 0 bases short, with 8 bases between. Use of 60 Vbeta and 13 Jbeta primers characterized the PCR. Some clones are missing from TCRdb's copy, which holds only in-frame ones; the method was immunoSEQ multiplex PCR. The sample yields 90,000 or so clones, over 75% seen once. V usage is TRBV7-2 and J usage is TRBJ2-7; D gene ambiguous. This TCR was recovered from a man aged 50-59 years in good health and CMV-seronegative. The specimen sequenced was PBMCs. DNA for the CDR3: TGTGCCAGCAGCATTACCTACTCCTACGAGCAGTACTTC. Amino acid sequence: CASSITYSYEQYF.